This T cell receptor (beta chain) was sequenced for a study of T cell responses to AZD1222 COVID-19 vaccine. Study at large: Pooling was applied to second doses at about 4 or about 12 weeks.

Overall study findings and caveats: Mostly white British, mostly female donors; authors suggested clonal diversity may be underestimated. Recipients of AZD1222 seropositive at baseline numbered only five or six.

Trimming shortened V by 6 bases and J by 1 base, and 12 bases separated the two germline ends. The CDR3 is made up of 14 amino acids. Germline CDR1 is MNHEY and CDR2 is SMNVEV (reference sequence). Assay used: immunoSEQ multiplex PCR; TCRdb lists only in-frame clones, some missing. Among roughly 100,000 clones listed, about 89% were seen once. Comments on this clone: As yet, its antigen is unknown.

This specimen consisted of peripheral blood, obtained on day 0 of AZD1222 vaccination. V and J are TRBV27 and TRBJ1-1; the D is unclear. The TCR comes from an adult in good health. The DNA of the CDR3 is TGTGCCAGCAGCCCCCGGGTTAAGAACACTGAAGCTTTCTTT. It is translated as CASSPRVKNTEAFF.